Shown below are 13 T cell receptor beta chains from a single sample sequenced in a study of T cell responses to AZD1222 COVID-19 vaccine (dated by TCRdb to the early 2020s). Library preparation used the immunoSEQ multiplex PCR assay. Not all clones reach the TCRdb copy of this immuneACCESS table, which keeps in-frame sequences only. Checked studies attribute under half of the gap to unresolved V genes and leave the rest unexplained. The sample table records 100,000 to 150,000 clones; around 86% of these occur just once. The ten largest clones take up 2.5% to 3.5% of the sample. Read against the paper, the sample's time point label means: about 28 days (+/-7) after the second vaccine dose. Specimen: peripheral blood, collected 28 days after the second AZD1222 dose. The receptors originated from an adult who received the AZD1222 COVID-19 vaccine.

The rearrangement joins TRBV4-1 to TRBJ1-1, with TRBD1 as a possible D gene (6 bases). Trimming removed 4 bases from V and 1 base from J, with 22 bases in between. Germline V CDR1 and CDR2: MGHRA, YSYEKL. The CDR3 has 18 amino acids. The CDR3 coding sequence is TGCGCCAGCAGCCGCTATATTACTTCGGACAGCCAGAACACTGAAGCTTTCTTT. Protein sequence: CASSRYITSDSQNTEAFF.

The rearrangement uses TRBV5-1 and TRBJ1-4; tentative D call: TRBD1 (5 bases). Trimming left V 2 bases short and J 8 bases short, with 16 bases between. The germline gives CDR1 SGHRS, CDR2 YFSETQ. The CDR3 loop spans 15 amino acids. The DNA for the CDR3 is TGCGCCAGCAGCTTACTGACTGGAGGGGAAGAAAAACTGTTTTTT. Translating it yields CASSLLTGGEEKLFF.

This clone is a singleton in its sample. The V and J genes are TRBV11-3 and TRBJ2-6; D perhaps matches TRBD1 (6 bases). V was trimmed by 1 base and J by 0 bases, leaving 13 bases between them. Germline V gene sequence: CDR1 SGHNT, CDR2 YENEEA. The CDR3 loop spans 18 amino acids. In DNA form, the CDR3 reads TGTGCCAGCAGCTTAGTTCGACAGGTGTTCTCTGGGGCCAACGTCCTGACTTTC. Protein: CASSLVRQVFSGANVLTF.

V usage is TRBV6-1 and J usage is TRBJ2-6; possibly TRBD1 for D (5 bases). Germline V gives CDR1 MNHNS, CDR2 SASEGT. V gave up 2 bases and J gave up 4 bases, with 9 bases separating them. The CDR3 runs 15 residues. DNA of the CDR3: TGTGCCAGCAGTGAAACAGGTGGAGGGGCCAACGTCCTGACTTTC. Its protein product is CASSETGGGANVLTF.

The rearrangement joins TRBV21-1 to TRBJ2-1; the D segment call TRBD1 is taken from the table without a DNA check. TRBV21-1 is deemed a pseudogene. The CDR3 sequence is 17 residues long. In DNA, the CDR3 is TGTGCCAGCAGTCAAAGGAGGGGGGACAGCTCCTACAATGAGCAGTTCTTC. Translation: CASSQRRGDSSYNEQFF.

This chain connects TRBV11-2 to TRBJ2-1; TRBD1 agrees at 8 bases. Trimming cost V 5 bases and J 0 bases; bases outside gene matches: 3. Germline values: CDR1 SGHAT, CDR2 FQNNGV. This CDR3 comprises 15 residues. The CDR3 region has the DNA TGTGCCAGCAGCCCTGGACAGGGCTCCTACAATGAGCAGTTCTTC. Translating it yields CASSPGQGSYNEQFF.

The V call is TRBV4-1, the J call TRBJ2-7; 8 positions match TRBD2. The V segment lost 0 bases and the J segment 5 bases; nucleotides outside the gene matches: 12. This CDR3 is 17 amino acids long. The germline gives CDR1 MGHRA, CDR2 YSYEKL. CDR3 region: CASSQDIGAGVRDEQYF. Written as DNA, the CDR3 is TGCGCCAGCAGCCAAGATATAGGAGCGGGGGTTCGAGACGAGCAGTACTTC.

This clone was seen just once. V and J are TRBV30 and TRBJ1-2; D perhaps matches TRBD1 (6 bases). Germline-derived CDR1 and CDR2 are GTSNPN and SVGIG (reference sequence). Trimming cost V 1 base and J 3 bases, with 9 bases left between them. The CDR3 runs to 13 residues. Here the CDR3 reads CAWSAGEDYGYTF. CDR3 DNA sequence: TGTGCCTGGAGTGCAGGGGAAGACTATGGCTACACCTTC.

J is TRBJ2-2 and V is TRBV7-2, with D tentatively TRBD2 (5 bases). Germline CDR1 reads SGHTA; CDR2 reads FQGNSA. Trimming removed 5 bases at V and 6 bases at J, with 16 bases between. The CDR3 consists of 15 residues. CDR3 DNA: TGTGCCAGCAGCCCAGCGGCCTCTTCCCCCGGGGAGCTGTTTTTT. Translated, it gives CASSPAASSPGELFF.

The chain recombines TRBV27 with TRBJ2-3; D remains unclear. CDR1 MNHEY and CDR2 SMNVEV come from the germline V gene (reference sequence). Deletions cut 5 bases from V and 0 bases from J, with 9 bases between. This CDR3 has 14 residues. DNA of the CDR3: TGTGCCAGCAGTGGATACCTCAGCACAGATACGCAGTATTTT. Its translation: CASSGYLSTDTQYF.

V is TRBV29-1 and J is TRBJ1-1; no firm D call. The germline V gene encodes CDR1 SQVTM and CDR2 ANQGSEA. The CDR3 loop spans 13 amino acids. Trimming pared 2 bases from V and 1 base from J, leaving 8 bases between. CDR3 DNA sequence: TGCAGCGTTGAACCCAGGTCGAACACTGAAGCTTTCTTT. Its protein is CSVEPRSNTEAFF. The variable domain in full, completed from reference TRBV29-1 and TRBJ1-1, reads SAVISQKPSRDICQRGTSLTIQCQVDSQVTMMFWYRQQPGQSLTLIATANQGSEATYESGFVIDKFPISRPNLTFSTLTVSNMSPEDSSIYLCSVEPRSNTEAFFGQGTRLTVV.

This sequence joins TRBV6-2 or TRBV6-3 and TRBJ2-7; D is uncertain. There are 14 residues in the CDR3. The V end lost 3 bases, the J end lost 2 bases, and 11 bases lay between the germline ends. Germline V CDR1 and CDR2: MNHEY, SVGEGT. CDR3: CASSYEQTAYEQYF. In nucleotides, the CDR3 is TGTGCCAGCAGTTATGAACAGACCGCCTACGAGCAGTACTTC.

The chain recombines TRBV6-5 with TRBJ1-2; 9 nucleotides line up with TRBD1. V lost 5 bases, J lost 8 bases, and 9 bases stayed unmatched. The V gene's germline CDR1 is MNHEY and CDR2 SVGAGI. The CDR3 has 14 amino acids. The CDR3 DNA is TGTGCCAGCAGTCTGGACAGGGGTTTAGGCGGCTACACCTTC. Protein sequence: CASSLDRGLGGYTF.